This record covers a single T cell receptor (beta chain). An input of roughly 0.5 to 1 ug of RNA was subjected to reverse transcription using random hexamers. TCRdb re-called the immunoSEQ multiplex PCR reads with MiXCR, one entry per CDR3 protein. The sample lists 200,000 or so distinct CDR3 sequences; 95% were seen once. The CDR3 loop spans 11 amino acids. After removal of 1 base from V and 12 bases from J, the junction contained 5 bases not matched to a gene. CDR1 is SQVTM, CDR2 ANQGSEA, per germline. The sample is drawn from a study of CD8 T cells in Susac syndrome. The chain recombines TRBV29-1 with TRBJ1-1; 7 bases are a match to TRBD1. Sequencing input: CD8+ T cells from PBMCs. This TCR came from a human donor with Susac syndrome. The CDR3 reads CSVEGQGETFF. The CDR3 DNA reads TGCAGCGTTGAAGGACAGGGTGAGACTTTCTTT.